The sequence of this T cell receptor beta chain was determined in a study of T cells after yellow fever vaccination. Study-wide context: Any fraction with a low cell number was prepared using SMART-Seq v4 Ultra Low Input.

The V end was cut by 6 bases, the J end by 4 bases, with 7 bases between. This CDR3 has 12 amino acids. Study results and limitations: Clonotype sharing between CD4 and CD8 compartments was small. Subsequent to the booster, the majority of primary-vaccination clones reappeared (96% CD4, 88% CD8). Detection of almost all vaccine-responding clonotypes in sorted memory subsets failed on day 0.

This clonotype has a count of ten or more. TCRdb used MiXCR to reprocess the 5' RACE reads, holding one entry per CDR3 protein. The sample has 15,000 or so distinct CDR3 sequences; less than 5% are singletons. V gene TRBV12-3 or TRBV12-4 combines with J gene TRBJ2-1; D remains ambiguous. Sequencing was performed on PBMCs, either bulk or a sorted T-cell subset (CD4+, CD8+, memory, or dextramer-sorted; not recorded which), taken 15 days after the yellow fever booster vaccination. The clonotype comes from a man aged 25-45 years who received the YFV17D yellow fever vaccine. The CDR3 sequence is CASRIEYNEQFF. CDR3 sequence (DNA): TGTGCCAGCAGAATAGAATACAATGAGCAGTTCTTC.